This T cell receptor beta chain was sequenced during a study of T-cell memory formation after mild COVID-19. Study context: TCR clusters were mostly confined to one donor each.

As regards this clonotype: What it binds is not known.

The CDR3 covers 15 residues. The V and J ends lost 5 bases and 6 bases, in that order; junction bases with no gene match: 8. CDR1 SEHNR and CDR2 FQNEAQ come from the germline V gene (reference sequence). 5'RACE with constant-segment primers yielded barcoded, UMI-tagged TCR alpha and TCR beta cDNA libraries. TCRdb re-called the 5' RACE reads through MiXCR, storing one row per CDR3 protein. The data contain around 310,000 distinct CDR3 sequences, over 11% of them singletons. Whole-study findings and limits: Balance between CD4 and CD8 was seen in clones contracting day 15 to 85, and a CD4+ lean was seen in later expanders.

Sequenced input: PBMCs or a T cell subset sorted from them (not recorded which). V is TRBV7-9 and J is TRBJ2-3; 10 positions agree with TRBD2. The clonotype originates from a man aged 18 to 29 who had mild COVID-19 (a few samples of this study predate the infection). Cell type and time point are not known. The CDR3 here is CASSLTSGPADTQYF. In nucleotides, the CDR3 is TGTGCCAGCAGCCTGACTAGCGGGCCGGCCGATACGCAGTATTTT.